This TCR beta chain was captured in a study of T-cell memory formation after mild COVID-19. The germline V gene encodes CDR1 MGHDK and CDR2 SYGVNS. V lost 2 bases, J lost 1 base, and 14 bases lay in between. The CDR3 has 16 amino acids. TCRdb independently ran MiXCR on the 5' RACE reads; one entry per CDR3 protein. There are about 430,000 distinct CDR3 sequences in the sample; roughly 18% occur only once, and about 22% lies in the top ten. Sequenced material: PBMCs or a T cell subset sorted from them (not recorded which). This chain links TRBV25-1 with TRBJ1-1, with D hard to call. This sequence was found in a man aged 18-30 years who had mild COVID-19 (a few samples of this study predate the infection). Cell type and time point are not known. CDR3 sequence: CASSERLGGPNTEAFF. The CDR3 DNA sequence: TGTGCCAGCAGTGAAAGATTGGGCGGACCGAACACTGAAGCTTTCTTT. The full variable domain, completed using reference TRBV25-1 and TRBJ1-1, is EADIYQTPRYLVIGTGKKITLECSQTMGHDKMYWYQQDPGMELHLIHYSYGVNSTEKGDLSSESTVSRIRTEHFPLTLESARPSHTSQYLCASSERLGGPNTEAFFGQGTRLTVV.